This TCR beta chain was sequenced for a study of monozygotic twins with inflammatory bowel disease. Whole-study results and caveats: Researchers were unable to tell different T cell subtypes apart.

The authors made each sample's cDNA in eight separate reactions. The UMIs contained a 6-nucleotide sample barcode. They were added by template switching during cDNA synthesis. Reprocessing the 5' RACE reads, TCRdb reports a single entry for every CDR3 protein and omits DNA. The sample holds about 330,000 distinct CDR3 sequences. As for this clonotype: Its specificity is unknown.

Germline lookup yields CDR1 SGDLS and CDR2 YYNGEE. There are 14 residues in the CDR3. J is TRBJ2-1 and V is TRBV9; there is no DNA to check the TCRdb D call of TRBD1. The TCR comes from a human donor with ulcerative colitis or Crohn's disease, or a healthy co-twin of an affected twin (not recorded which). Source material: blood. The CDR3 here is CASSVIGARDEQFF.